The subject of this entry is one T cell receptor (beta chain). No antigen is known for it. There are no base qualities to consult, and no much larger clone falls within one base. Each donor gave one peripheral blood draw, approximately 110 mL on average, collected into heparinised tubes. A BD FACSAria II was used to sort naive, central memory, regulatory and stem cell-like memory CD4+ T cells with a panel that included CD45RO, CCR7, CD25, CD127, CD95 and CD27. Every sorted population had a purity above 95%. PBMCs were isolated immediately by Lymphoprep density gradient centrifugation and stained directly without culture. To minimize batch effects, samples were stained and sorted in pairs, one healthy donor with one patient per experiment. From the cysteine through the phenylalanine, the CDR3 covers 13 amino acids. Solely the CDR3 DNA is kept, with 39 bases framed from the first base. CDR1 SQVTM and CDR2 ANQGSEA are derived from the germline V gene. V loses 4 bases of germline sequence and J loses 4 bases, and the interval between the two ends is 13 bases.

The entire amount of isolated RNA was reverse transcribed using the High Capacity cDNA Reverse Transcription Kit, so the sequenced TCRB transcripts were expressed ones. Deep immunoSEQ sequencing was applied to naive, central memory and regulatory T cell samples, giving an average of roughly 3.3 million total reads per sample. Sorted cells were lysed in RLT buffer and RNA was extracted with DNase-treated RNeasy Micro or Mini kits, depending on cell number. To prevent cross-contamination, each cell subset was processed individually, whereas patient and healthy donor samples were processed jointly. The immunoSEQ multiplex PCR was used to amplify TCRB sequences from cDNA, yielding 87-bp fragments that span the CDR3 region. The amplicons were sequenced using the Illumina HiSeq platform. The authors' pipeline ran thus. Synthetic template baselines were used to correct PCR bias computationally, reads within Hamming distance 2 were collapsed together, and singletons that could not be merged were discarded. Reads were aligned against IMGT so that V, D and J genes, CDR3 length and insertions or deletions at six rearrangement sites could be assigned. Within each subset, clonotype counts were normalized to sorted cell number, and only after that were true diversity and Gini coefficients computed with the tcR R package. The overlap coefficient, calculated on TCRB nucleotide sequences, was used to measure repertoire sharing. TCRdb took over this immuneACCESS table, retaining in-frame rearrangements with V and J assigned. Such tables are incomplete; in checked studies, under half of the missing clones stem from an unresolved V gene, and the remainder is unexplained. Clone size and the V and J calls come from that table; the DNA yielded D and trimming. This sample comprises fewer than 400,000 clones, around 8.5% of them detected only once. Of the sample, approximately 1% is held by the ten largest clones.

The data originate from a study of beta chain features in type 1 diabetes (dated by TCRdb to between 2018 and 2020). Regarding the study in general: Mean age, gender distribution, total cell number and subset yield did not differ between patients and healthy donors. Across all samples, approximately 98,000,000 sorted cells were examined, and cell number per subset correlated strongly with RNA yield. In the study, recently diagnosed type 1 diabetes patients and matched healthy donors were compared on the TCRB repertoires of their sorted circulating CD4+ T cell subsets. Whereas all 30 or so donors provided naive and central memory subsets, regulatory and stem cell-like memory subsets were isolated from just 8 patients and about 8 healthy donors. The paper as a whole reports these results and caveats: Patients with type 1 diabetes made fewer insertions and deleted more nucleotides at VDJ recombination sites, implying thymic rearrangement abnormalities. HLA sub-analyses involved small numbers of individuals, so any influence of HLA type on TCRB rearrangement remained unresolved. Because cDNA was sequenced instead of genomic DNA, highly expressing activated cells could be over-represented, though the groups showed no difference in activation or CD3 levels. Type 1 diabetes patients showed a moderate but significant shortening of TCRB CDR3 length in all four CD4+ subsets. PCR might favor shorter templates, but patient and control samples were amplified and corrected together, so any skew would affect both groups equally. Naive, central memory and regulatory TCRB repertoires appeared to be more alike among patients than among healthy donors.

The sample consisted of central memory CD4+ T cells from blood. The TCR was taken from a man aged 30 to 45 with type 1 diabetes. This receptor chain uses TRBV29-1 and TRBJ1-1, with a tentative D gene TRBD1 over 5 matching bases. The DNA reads TGCAGCGTTGTCGGGCGTCAGGGCACTGAAGCTTTCTTT. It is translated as CSVVGRQGTEAFF.